The clone carrying this T cell receptor (beta chain) was observed a handful of times. These data belong to a study of T-cell memory formation after mild COVID-19. TCRdb fed the 5' RACE reads into MiXCR, producing one record per CDR3 protein. The sample holds approximately 400,000 distinct CDR3 sequences, less than 25% seen once. Per the germline V gene, CDR1 is LNHDA and CDR2 is SQIVND (reference sequence). The CDR3 covers 14 residues. V dropped 10 bases and J dropped 2 bases, with 14 bases sitting between them. This sequence joins TRBV19 and TRBJ1-4; D gene ambiguous. The TCR originated in an adult woman who had mild COVID-19 (a few samples of this study predate the infection). Cell type and time point are not known. Sample: PBMCs or a T cell subset sorted from them (not recorded which). The CDR3 region has the DNA TGTGCCACAAGTATTCAAGGGACTAATGAAAAACTGTTTTTT. Protein: CATSIQGTNEKLFF.